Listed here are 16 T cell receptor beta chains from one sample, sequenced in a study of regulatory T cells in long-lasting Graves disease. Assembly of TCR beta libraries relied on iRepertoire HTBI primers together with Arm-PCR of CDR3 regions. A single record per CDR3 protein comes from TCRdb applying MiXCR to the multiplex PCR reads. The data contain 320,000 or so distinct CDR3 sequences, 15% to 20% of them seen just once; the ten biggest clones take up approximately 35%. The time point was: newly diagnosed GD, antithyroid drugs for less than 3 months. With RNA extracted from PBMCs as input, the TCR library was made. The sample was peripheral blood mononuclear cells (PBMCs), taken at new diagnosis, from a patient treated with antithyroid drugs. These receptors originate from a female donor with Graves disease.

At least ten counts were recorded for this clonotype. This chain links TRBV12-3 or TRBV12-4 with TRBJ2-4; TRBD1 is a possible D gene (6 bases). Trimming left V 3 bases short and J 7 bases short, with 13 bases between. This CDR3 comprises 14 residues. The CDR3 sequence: CASSFWGLGNIQYF. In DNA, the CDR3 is TGTGCCAGCAGTTTTTGGGGGCTAGGGAACATTCAGTACTTC.

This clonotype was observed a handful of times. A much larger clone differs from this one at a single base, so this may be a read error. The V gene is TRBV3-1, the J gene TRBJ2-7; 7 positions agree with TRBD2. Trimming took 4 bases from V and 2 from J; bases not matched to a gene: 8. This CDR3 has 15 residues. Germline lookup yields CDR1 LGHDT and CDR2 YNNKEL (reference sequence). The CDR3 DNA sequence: TGTGCCAGCAGCCTTCGGCCAGGGAGGGCCTACGAGCAGTACTTC. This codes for CASSLRPGRAYEQYF.

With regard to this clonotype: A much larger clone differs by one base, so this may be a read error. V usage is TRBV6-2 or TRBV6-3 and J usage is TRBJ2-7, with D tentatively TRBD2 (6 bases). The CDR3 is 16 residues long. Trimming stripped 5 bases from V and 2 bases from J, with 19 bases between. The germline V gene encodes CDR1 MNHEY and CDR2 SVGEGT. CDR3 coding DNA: TGTGCCAGCAGTGAAGCCGGACTAAATCTTACCTACGAGCAGTACTTC. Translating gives CASSEAGLNLTYEQYF.

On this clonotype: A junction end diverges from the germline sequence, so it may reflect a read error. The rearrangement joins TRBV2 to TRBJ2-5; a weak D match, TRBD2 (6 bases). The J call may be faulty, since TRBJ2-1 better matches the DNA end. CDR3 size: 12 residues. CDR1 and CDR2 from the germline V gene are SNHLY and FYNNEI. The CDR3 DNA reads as TGTGCCTGCAGTCGACTAGGGAATGAGCAGTTCTTC. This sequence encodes CACSRLGNEQFF.

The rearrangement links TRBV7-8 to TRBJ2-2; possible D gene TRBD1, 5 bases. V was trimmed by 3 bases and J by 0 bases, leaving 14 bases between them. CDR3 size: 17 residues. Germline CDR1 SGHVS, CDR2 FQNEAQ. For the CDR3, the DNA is TGTGCCAGCAGCTTTTTTGCAGGGATCGCGAACACCGGGGAGCTGTTTTTT. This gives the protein CASSFFAGIANTGELFF. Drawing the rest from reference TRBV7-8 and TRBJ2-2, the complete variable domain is GAGVSQSPRYKVAKRGQDVALRCDPISGHVSLFWYQQALGQGPEFLTYFQNEAQLDKSGLPSDRFFAERPEGSVSTLKIQRTQQEDSAVYLCASSFFAGIANTGELFFGEGSRLTVL.

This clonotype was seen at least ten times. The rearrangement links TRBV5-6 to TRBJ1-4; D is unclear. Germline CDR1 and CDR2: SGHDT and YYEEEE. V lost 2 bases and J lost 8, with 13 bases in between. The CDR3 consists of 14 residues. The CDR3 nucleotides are TGTGCCAGCAGCTTCGAAATGACTGGAGAAAAACTGTTTTTT. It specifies CASSFEMTGEKLFF.

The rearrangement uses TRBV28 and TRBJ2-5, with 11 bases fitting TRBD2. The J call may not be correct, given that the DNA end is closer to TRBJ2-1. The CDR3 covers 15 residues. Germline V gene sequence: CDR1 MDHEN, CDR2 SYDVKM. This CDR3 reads CASSRLAGIYNEQFF. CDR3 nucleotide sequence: TGTGCCAGCAGTCGACTAGCGGGGATTTACAATGAGCAGTTCTTC.

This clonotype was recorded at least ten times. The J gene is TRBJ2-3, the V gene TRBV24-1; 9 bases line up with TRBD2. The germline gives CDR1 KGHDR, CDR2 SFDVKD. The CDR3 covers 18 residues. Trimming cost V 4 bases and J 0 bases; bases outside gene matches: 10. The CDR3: CATSDRWGLAGSTDTQYF. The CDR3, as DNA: TGTGCCACCAGTGACCGCTGGGGTCTAGCGGGGAGCACAGATACGCAGTATTTT.

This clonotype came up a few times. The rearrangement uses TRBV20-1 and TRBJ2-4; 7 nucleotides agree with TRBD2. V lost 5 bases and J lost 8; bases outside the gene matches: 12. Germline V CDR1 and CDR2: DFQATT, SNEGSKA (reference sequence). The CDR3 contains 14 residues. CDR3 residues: CSARPGTNVDIQYF. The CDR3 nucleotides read TGCAGTGCTCGTCCGGGGACTAATGTGGACATTCAGTACTTC.

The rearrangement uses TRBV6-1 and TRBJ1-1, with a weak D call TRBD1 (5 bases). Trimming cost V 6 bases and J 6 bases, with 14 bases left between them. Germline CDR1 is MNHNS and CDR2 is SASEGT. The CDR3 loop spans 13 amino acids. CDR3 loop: CASRWGRNAEAFF. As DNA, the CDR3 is TGTGCCAGCAGATGGGGCCGCAACGCTGAAGCTTTCTTT.

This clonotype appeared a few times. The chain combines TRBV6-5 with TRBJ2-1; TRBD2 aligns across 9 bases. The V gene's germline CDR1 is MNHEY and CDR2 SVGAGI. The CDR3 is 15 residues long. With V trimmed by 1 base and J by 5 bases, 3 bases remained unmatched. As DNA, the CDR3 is TGTGCCAGCAGTTACTTAGCGGGAGCCCACAATGAGCAGTTCTTC. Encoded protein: CASSYLAGAHNEQFF.

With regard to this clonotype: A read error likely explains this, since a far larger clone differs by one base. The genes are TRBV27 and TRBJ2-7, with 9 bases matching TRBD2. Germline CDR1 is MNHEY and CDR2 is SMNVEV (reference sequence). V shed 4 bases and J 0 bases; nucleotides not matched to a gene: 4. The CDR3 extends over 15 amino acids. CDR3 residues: CASSYLTSGSYEQYF. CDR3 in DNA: TGTGCCAGCAGTTACTTGACTAGCGGCTCCTACGAGCAGTACTTC.

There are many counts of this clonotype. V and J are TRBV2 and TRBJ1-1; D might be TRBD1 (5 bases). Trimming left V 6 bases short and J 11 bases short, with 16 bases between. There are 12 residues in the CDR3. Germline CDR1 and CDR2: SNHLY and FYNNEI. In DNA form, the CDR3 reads TGTGCCAGCAGGGACCCGGGACTTTGGGCTTTCTTT. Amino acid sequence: CASRDPGLWAFF.

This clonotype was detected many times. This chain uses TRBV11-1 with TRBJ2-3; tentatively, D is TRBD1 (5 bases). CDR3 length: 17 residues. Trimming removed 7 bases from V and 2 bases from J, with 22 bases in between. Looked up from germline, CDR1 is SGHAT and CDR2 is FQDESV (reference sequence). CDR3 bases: TGTGCCAGCAAGGCCCAGCTTGGGGCAGGAGCCACAGATACGCAGTATTTT. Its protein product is CASKAQLGAGATDTQYF.

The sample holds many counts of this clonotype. CDR3 nucleotide sequence: TGTGCCAGCAGAAGCGGGTCAGGGCGAGAGACCCAGTACTTC. It specifies CASRSGSGRETQYF. The chain has TRBV27 and TRBJ2-5; tentatively, D is TRBD2 (6 bases). Germline values: CDR1 MNHEY, CDR2 SMNVEV (reference sequence). This CDR3 spans 14 amino acids. The V gene lost 6 bases and the J gene lost 4 bases, with 15 bases spanning the gap.

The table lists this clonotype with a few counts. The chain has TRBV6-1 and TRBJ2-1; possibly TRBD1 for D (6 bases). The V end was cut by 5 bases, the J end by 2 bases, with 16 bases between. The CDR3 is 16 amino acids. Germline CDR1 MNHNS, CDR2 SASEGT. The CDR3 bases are TGTGCCAGCAGTACTACAGGACAGTACCCCTACAATGAGCAGTTCTTC. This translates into CASSTTGQYPYNEQFF.